This TCR beta chain was identified in a study of cytomegalovirus exposure and HLA in healthy donors. Points from the study as a whole: Presence/absence analyses treated sequencing depth as roughly uniform across donors. According to the study, about 180 TCR beta chains were cytomegalovirus-associated. Later on, analysis showed that most CMV-associated TCR beta chains appeared to be HLA-restricted. A previous analysis found most TCR beta V segments productive roughly 87% or roughly 30% of the time.

The PCR had 60 Vbeta and 13 Jbeta primers. The assay was immunoSEQ multiplex PCR, and TCRdb's table has in-frame clones only and misses some. The data hold roughly 120,000 clones, with roughly 70% observed a single time. Remarks on this clone: Its matching antigen is unknown.

Germline V gives CDR1 MNHEY, CDR2 SMNVEV (reference sequence). Trimming removed 6 bases from V and 0 bases from J; junction bases left unmatched: 3. This CDR3 is built from 15 residues. This chain joins TRBV27 and TRBJ1-5, with 9 bases aligning to TRBD1. Sequencing used PBMCs. The receptor comes from a woman between 50 and 59 years old in good health and CMV-seropositive. This CDR3 reads CASRTTGGSNQPQHF. The CDR3 DNA sequence: TGTGCCAGCAGGACGACAGGGGGTAGCAATCAGCCCCAGCATTTT.